What follows are 29 T cell receptor beta chains derived from one specimen sequenced in a study of T cells in Graves' hyperthyroidism and ophthalmopathy. RNA transcripts were the template for amplifying TCR beta CDR3 regions. Carried out on the TCR CDR3, a first-round RT-PCR used the HTBI primer set. One entry per CDR3 protein results from TCRdb running MiXCR on the multiplex PCR reads. The sample contains more than 450,000 distinct CDR3 sequences, roughly 15% of which appear only once. Sequencing used blood. The source is a woman aged 40 to 49 with Graves' hyperthyroidism.

In its sample, this clonotype was seen a few times. The chain is built from TRBV24-1 and TRBJ2-1; 14 bases match TRBD2. The V and J ends lost 0 bases and 8 bases, in that order; junction bases with no gene match: 2. CDR1 KGHDR and CDR2 SFDVKD come from the germline V gene. This CDR3 spans 16 amino acids. Written as DNA, the CDR3 is TGTGCCACCAGTGATTTGGGGACTAGCGGGAGTTATGAGCAGTTCTTC. It is translated as CATSDLGTSGSYEQFF.

In this sample, this clonotype turned up many times. The chain is built from TRBV6-5 and TRBJ1-1, with unresolved D. Trimming shortened V by 2 bases and J by 0 bases, and 10 bases separated the two germline ends. CDR1 is MNHEY, CDR2 SVGAGI, per germline. CDR3 length: 15 amino acids. The CDR3 protein is CASSYTGRLNTEAFF. The CDR3 DNA reads as TGTGCCAGCAGTTACACCGGGCGTTTGAACACTGAAGCTTTCTTT.

There are many counts of this clonotype. The chain combines TRBV27 with TRBJ2-1; either TRBD1 or TRBD2 may supply D (5 bases each). Between the trimmed V and J ends, which lost 10 bases and 0 bases, there was a span of 13 bases. Germline values: CDR1 MNHEY, CDR2 SMNVEV (reference sequence). The length of the CDR3 is 14 residues. CDR3 sequence (DNA): TGTGCCACCGGGACCTTTAGCTCCTACAATGAGCAGTTCTTC. As protein: CATGTFSSYNEQFF.

This clonotype came up many times. The chain combines TRBV2 with TRBJ2-3; D call uncertain. Per germline, CDR1 SNHLY and CDR2 FYNNEI. The CDR3 is 14 amino acids. The V and J ends lost 6 bases and 2 bases respectively, with 12 bases between them. The CDR3 protein is CASRDRPNTDTQYF. In nucleotides, the CDR3 is TGTGCCAGCAGGGACCGGCCCAACACAGATACGCAGTATTTT.

This clonotype appeared many times. The rearrangement uses TRBV28 and TRBJ1-2; 8 bases align to TRBD1. The trim removed 4 bases at V and 3 bases at J, leaving 4 bases unmatched. From germline, CDR1 is MDHEN and CDR2 SYDVKM. The CDR3 length is 14 residues. This chain's CDR3 is CASSWGTGDYGYTF. The CDR3, as DNA: TGTGCCAGCAGTTGGGGGACAGGTGACTATGGCTACACCTTC.

This clonotype was observed many times. The V and J genes are TRBV11-2 and TRBJ2-5; perhaps D is TRBD1 or TRBD2 (5 bases each). Trimming stripped 0 bases from V and 2 bases from J, with 10 bases between. The CDR3 has 15 residues. From germline, CDR1 is SGHAT and CDR2 FQNNGV. In nucleotides, the CDR3 is TGTGCCAGCAGCTTAGAGCCGGGACGGCAAGAGACCCAGTACTTC. Amino acids: CASSLEPGRQETQYF.

This chain joins TRBV5-5 and TRBJ1-5, with TRBD1 matching over 8 bases. Per the germline V gene, CDR1 is SGHKS and CDR2 is YYEKEE (reference sequence). V shed 4 bases and J 0 bases; nucleotides not matched to a gene: 6. This CDR3 spans 16 amino acids. The CDR3 loop reads CASSVGTGGSNQPQHF. The DNA of the CDR3 is TGTGCCAGCAGCGTCGGGACAGGAGGTAGCAATCAGCCCCAGCATTTT.

V usage is TRBV30 and J usage is TRBJ2-7, with a possible D match to TRBD2 (6 bases). Germline V gene lookup returns CDR1 GTSNPN and CDR2 SVGIG (reference sequence). This CDR3 is built from 17 residues. V was pared by 2 bases and J by 2 bases, with 22 bases between. The DNA of the CDR3 is TGTGCCTGGAGTCTTCGGCCCCTAGCGACGACAACCTACGAGCAGTACTTC. Its protein is CAWSLRPLATTTYEQYF.

The chain recombines TRBV19 with TRBJ2-2; TRBD2 agrees at 7 bases. The CDR3 covers 18 residues. V lost 7 bases, J lost 6 bases, and 20 bases stayed unmatched. Germline lookup yields CDR1 LNHDA and CDR2 SQIVND (reference sequence). CDR3 in amino acids: CASISSGHSNRSPGELFF. In DNA form, the CDR3 reads TGTGCCAGTATAAGTAGCGGGCACTCTAATCGGTCACCCGGGGAGCTGTTTTTT.

This clonotype was counted many times. V usage is TRBV2 and J usage is TRBJ2-7; D not resolved. V lost 4 bases and J 2 bases, leaving 6 bases between the germline ends. Per the germline V gene, CDR1 is SNHLY and CDR2 is FYNNEI. The CDR3 loop spans 12 amino acids. CDR3 sequence reads: CASSADTYEQYF. Here the CDR3 DNA reads TGTGCCAGCAGTGCCGACACCTACGAGCAGTACTTC.

This clonotype was seen ten or more times. The chain employs TRBV27 and TRBJ2-7, with 10 bases aligning to TRBD2. The CDR3 runs to 16 residues. In germline, CDR1 is MNHEY, CDR2 SMNVEV (reference sequence). V lost 9 bases, J lost 4 bases, and 15 bases stayed unmatched. CDR3 nucleotides: TGTGCCAGAACCAAATTTGGTAGCGGGAGGAATTACGAGCAGTACTTC. Protein: CARTKFGSGRNYEQYF.

This clonotype was seen at least ten times. V and J are TRBV20-1 and TRBJ1-1, with D tentatively TRBD1 (5 bases). Germline V gene sequence: CDR1 DFQATT, CDR2 SNEGSKA (reference sequence). Deletions cut 0 bases from V and 5 bases from J, with 13 bases between. The CDR3 sequence is 14 residues long. CDR3 nucleotides: TGCAGTGCTAGAGATTGGGGGAGTAGGACTGAAGCTTTCTTT. This gives the protein CSARDWGSRTEAFF.

With respect to this clonotype: This may be a read error, as it is one base from a much larger clone. The gene calls are TRBV30 and TRBJ1-2, with D maybe TRBD1 (6 bases). The CDR3 consists of 15 residues. Germline V CDR1 and CDR2: GTSNPN, SVGIG (reference sequence). The CDR3 DNA sequence: TGTGCCAGGAGTGTACTACAGGGATTTAAGTATGGCTACACCTTC. It translates to CARSVLQGFKYGYTF.

The CDR3 DNA is TGTGCCAGCAGCTTGGGTCGGACTAGCACCGGCAATGAGCAGTTCTTC. Translating it yields CASSLGRTSTGNEQFF. J is TRBJ2-1 and V is TRBV5-4, with 8 bases aligning to TRBD2. With V trimmed by 0 bases and J by 6 bases, 8 bases remained unmatched. In germline, CDR1 is SGHNT, CDR2 YYREEE (reference sequence). The CDR3 spans 16 residues.

This clonotype was counted many times. The genes are TRBV3-1 and TRBJ1-2, with D uncertain. The germline gives CDR1 LGHDT, CDR2 YNNKEL (reference sequence). The CDR3 runs 17 residues. V was shortened by 0 bases and J by 0 bases, with 14 bases between the two germline ends. The CDR3 here is CASSQDVMRGSNYGYTF. CDR3 DNA sequence: TGTGCCAGCAGCCAAGATGTCATGCGGGGATCTAACTATGGCTACACCTTC.

This rearrangement joins TRBV11-2 to TRBJ1-2; D is unclear. The CDR3 totals 14 residues. Germline values: CDR1 SGHAT, CDR2 FQNNGV. V lost 1 base, J lost 4 bases, and 10 bases lay in between. The CDR3 loop is CASSLVSQFYGYTF. Written as DNA, the CDR3 is TGTGCCAGCAGCTTAGTTTCACAGTTCTATGGCTACACCTTC.

This chain links TRBV10-3 with TRBJ1-1; D call uncertain. V was shortened by 4 bases and J by 2 bases, with 8 bases between the two germline ends. This CDR3 is built from 13 residues. Per the germline V gene, CDR1 is ENHRY and CDR2 is SYGVKD. This CDR3 reads CAISVEINTEAFF. CDR3 nucleotides: TGTGCCATCAGTGTTGAGATTAACACTGAAGCTTTCTTT.

The chain recombines TRBV18 with TRBJ2-3, with a tentative D call TRBD2 (6 bases). Looked up from germline, CDR1 is KGHSH and CDR2 is LQKENI. V was trimmed by 4 bases and J by 0 bases, leaving 17 bases between them. This CDR3 region has 17 residues. CDR3 region: CASSLPATGGSTDTQYF. DNA for the CDR3: TGTGCCAGCTCACTACCGGCAACAGGAGGGAGCACAGATACGCAGTATTTT.

At least ten counts were recorded for this clonotype. The chain links TRBV7-8 to TRBJ2-2, with 8 bases identical to TRBD1. The CDR3 contains 16 residues. V was clipped by 2 bases and J by 1 base; unmatched bases: 3. Looked up from germline, CDR1 is SGHVS and CDR2 is FQNEAQ. DNA for the CDR3: TGTGCCAGCAGCTTACCCGGGACAGGGAACACCGGGGAGCTGTTTTTT. Protein sequence: CASSLPGTGNTGELFF.

This clonotype was seen repeatedly, ten times or more. CDR3 region: CATSRDRGGEQPQHF. The CDR3 DNA is TGTGCCACCAGCAGAGATCGAGGGGGCGAGCAGCCCCAGCATTTT. The rearrangement joins TRBV15 to TRBJ1-5; TRBD1 matches at 7 bases. V shed 0 bases and J 7 bases; nucleotides not matched to a gene: 6. CDR3 length equals 15 residues. CDR1 is LNHNV and CDR2 is YYDKDF in the germline V gene (reference sequence).

This clonotype was seen at least ten times. This rearrangement joins TRBV28 to TRBJ2-7; D gene uncertain. Germline V CDR1 and CDR2: MDHEN, SYDVKM. The CDR3 contains 13 residues. The V end lost 5 bases, the J end lost 9 bases, and 17 bases lay between the germline ends. In DNA form, the CDR3 reads TGTGCCAGCAGTCCGCCCCGCAGTTCAGGGCAGTACTTC. Translated: CASSPPRSSGQYF.

This clonotype was found many times. The rearrangement uses TRBV20-1 and TRBJ2-1, with 7 bases matching TRBD2. The CDR3 consists of 15 residues. V lost 4 bases and J lost 0; bases outside the gene matches: 6. Germline values: CDR1 DFQATT, CDR2 SNEGSKA (reference sequence). CDR3 in DNA: TGCAGTGCTACTAGCGGAGGAGGCTCCTACAATGAGCAGTTCTTC. This gives the protein CSATSGGGSYNEQFF.

This clonotype appeared many times. The V gene is TRBV28, the J gene TRBJ1-5; maybe TRBD1 (5 bases). CDR1 MDHEN and CDR2 SYDVKM come from the germline V gene. Trimming left V 3 bases short and J 6 bases short, with 15 bases between. The CDR3 has 15 amino acids. The CDR3 region is CASSFQGRGFQPQHF. The CDR3 DNA follows: TGTGCCAGCAGTTTTCAGGGCCGGGGTTTTCAGCCCCAGCATTTT.

This clonotype was picked up a small number of times. This chain links TRBV5-8 with TRBJ1-5; no clear D. Trimming shortened V by 4 bases and J by 4 bases, and 15 bases separated the two germline ends. Germline CDR1 reads SGHTS; CDR2 reads YDEGEE. The CDR3 totals 15 residues. CDR3 coding DNA: TGTGCCAGCAGCGCCACAGTACAAATTAATCAGCCCCAGCATTTT. This sequence encodes CASSATVQINQPQHF.

The rearrangement uses TRBV7-9 and TRBJ1-2; the D gene is possibly TRBD1 (6 bases). CDR3 size: 16 residues. Germline V gene lookup returns CDR1 SEHNR and CDR2 FQNEAQ (reference sequence). V was cut by 1 base and J by 1 base, with 13 bases left in between. The chain's CDR3 is CASSLVGGGDNYGYTF. DNA for the CDR3: TGTGCCAGCAGCTTAGTTGGGGGGGGCGATAACTATGGCTACACCTTC.

This clonotype appeared many times. V is TRBV11-2 and J is TRBJ2-7, with no clear D. Trimming took 2 bases from V and 3 from J, leaving 11 bases between them. This CDR3 contains 14 residues. Germline V gene data show CDR1 as SGHAT and CDR2 as FQNNGV. The chain's CDR3 is CASSLNPHLYEQYF. The CDR3 bases are TGTGCCAGCAGCTTAAACCCGCACCTCTACGAGCAGTACTTC. Using reference TRBV11-2 and TRBJ2-7 for the parts outside the CDR3, the full variable domain is EAGVAQSPRYKIIEKRQSVAFWCNPISGHATLYWYQQILGQGPKLLIQFQNNGVVDDSQLPKDRFSAERLKGVDSTLKIQPAKLEDSAVYLCASSLNPHLYEQYFGPGTRLTVT.

This clonotype was observed many times. This chain connects TRBV30 to TRBJ1-5; possible D gene TRBD1, 5 bases. The V end was cut by 3 bases, the J end by 0 bases, with 9 bases between. The CDR3 covers 14 residues. The germline V gene encodes CDR1 GTSNPN and CDR2 SVGIG (reference sequence). The CDR3, as DNA: TGTGCCTGGAGCGGGACCGCTAGCAATCAGCCCCAGCATTTT. As protein: CAWSGTASNQPQHF.

The V gene is TRBV19, the J gene TRBJ2-1; D may be TRBD1 (6 bases). Germline V gene lookup returns CDR1 LNHDA and CDR2 SQIVND (reference sequence). The CDR3 sequence is 13 residues long. Trimming left V 4 bases short and J 8 bases short, with 12 bases between. The CDR3 region is CASSTGQLYEQFF. Here the CDR3 DNA reads TGTGCCAGTAGTACAGGACAGTTATATGAGCAGTTCTTC.

This clonotype was seen repeatedly, ten times or more. In DNA form, the CDR3 reads TGTGCCAGCAGCCAGGAACTAGGGACAGGGTACGACGAGCAGTACTTC. It specifies CASSQELGTGYDEQYF. The genes are TRBV5-5 and TRBJ2-7; TRBD1 matches at 9 bases. CDR1 SGHKS and CDR2 YYEKEE come from the germline V gene (reference sequence). The CDR3 spans 16 residues. J lost 5 bases, V lost 4 bases, and 13 bases had no gene match.